The subject of this entry is one TCR beta chain. Survey-level TCR beta sequencing used the immunoSEQ assay. Some clones are missing from TCRdb's copy, which holds only in-frame ones; the method was immunoSEQ multiplex PCR. The data contain roughly 68,000 clones, around 95% of them seen just once; the ten biggest clones take up 4% to 5%. The length of the CDR3 is 14 residues. Germline V gene data show CDR1 as SQVTM and CDR2 as ANQGSEA. V trimming: 6 bases; J trimming: 0 bases; junction bases outside the gene matches: 5. The chain couples TRBV29-1 to TRBJ1-5, with 7 bases matching TRBD1. The sequenced material came from PBMCs. This receptor was taken from a man aged 40-50 years with rheumatoid arthritis. The CDR3 coding sequence is TGCAGCGTAGGGACAGCAACTAGCAATCAGCCCCAGCATTTT. Translation: CSVGTATSNQPQHF.